This T cell receptor beta chain was retrieved from a study of blood T cell repertoires in COVID-19. For the study at large: Whether acute or convalescent, the COVID-19 samples came from the United States, Italy and Spain. Nucleic acid was either cDNA or gDNA, and it came from T cells, B-cell-depleted T cells, or PBMCs.

V dropped 5 bases and J dropped 4; count of bases not matched to a gene: 5. The germline V gene has CDR1 PRHDT and CDR2 FYEKMQ (reference sequence). The CDR3 consists of 14 residues. In the authors' workflow: Counts of nucleated cells, estimated from reference gene primer amplification, were obtained. Clones were read by immunoSEQ multiplex PCR, and TCRdb kept only the in-frame ones, dropping some. For V, J and clone size, that table is used; D and trimming come from the DNA. This table has 150,000 to 200,000 clones, about 87% appearing once. Sequencing used peripheral blood. This rearrangement joins TRBV13 to TRBJ1-1; 9 bases are a match to TRBD1. The receptor's source is a woman between 18 and 29 years old who had recovered from COVID-19. The CDR3 bases are TGTGCCAGCAGCCATACAGGGGGCATCACTGAAGCTTTCTTT. Translating gives CASSHTGGITEAFF. Combining the CDR3 with reference TRBV13 and TRBJ1-1 gives the whole variable domain AAGVIQSPRHLIKEKRETATLKCYPIPRHDTVYWYQQGPGQDPQFLISFYEKMQSDKGSIPDRFSAQQFSDYHSELNMSSLELGDSALYFCASSHTGGITEAFFGQGTRLTVV.